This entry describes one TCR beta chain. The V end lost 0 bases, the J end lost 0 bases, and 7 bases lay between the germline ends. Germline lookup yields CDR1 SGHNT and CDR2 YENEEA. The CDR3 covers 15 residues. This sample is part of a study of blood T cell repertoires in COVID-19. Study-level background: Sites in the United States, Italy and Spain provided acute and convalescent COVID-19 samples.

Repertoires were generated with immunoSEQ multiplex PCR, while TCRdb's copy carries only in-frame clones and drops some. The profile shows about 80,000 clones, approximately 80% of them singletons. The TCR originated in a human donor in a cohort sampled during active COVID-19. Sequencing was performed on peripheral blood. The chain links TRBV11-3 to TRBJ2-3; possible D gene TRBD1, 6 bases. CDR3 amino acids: CASSLEGASTDTQYF. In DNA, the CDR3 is TGTGCCAGCAGCTTAGAGGGGGCTAGCACAGATACGCAGTATTTT.